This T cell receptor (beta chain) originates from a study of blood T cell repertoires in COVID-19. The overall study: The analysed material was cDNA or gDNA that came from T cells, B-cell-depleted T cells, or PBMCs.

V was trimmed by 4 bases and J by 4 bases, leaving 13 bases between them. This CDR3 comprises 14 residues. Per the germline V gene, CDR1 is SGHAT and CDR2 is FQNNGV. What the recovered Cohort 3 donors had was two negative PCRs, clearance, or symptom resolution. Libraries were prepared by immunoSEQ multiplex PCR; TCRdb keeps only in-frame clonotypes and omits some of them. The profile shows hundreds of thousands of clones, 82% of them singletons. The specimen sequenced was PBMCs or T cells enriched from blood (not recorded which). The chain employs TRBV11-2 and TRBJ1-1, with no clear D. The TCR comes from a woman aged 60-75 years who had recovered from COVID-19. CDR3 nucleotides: TGTGCCAGCAGCTCCCAAGGAGTGGGCACTGAAGCTTTCTTT. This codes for CASSSQGVGTEAFF.